The next 22 T cell receptor beta chains were all read from a single sample in a study of blood T cell repertoires in COVID-19. The method was immunoSEQ multiplex PCR; TCRdb's version includes in-frame clones alone and lacks a portion of them. Among approximately 75,000 clones listed, 86% were seen once. Material: peripheral blood. These receptors all come from a man at least 80 years old with COVID-19, enrolled during active disease.

The genes are TRBV7-6 and TRBJ2-2; 8 bases line up with TRBD1. J lost 6 bases, V lost 5 bases, and 11 bases had no gene match. The CDR3 has 16 amino acids. Germline CDR1 is SGHVS and CDR2 is FNYEAQ. The CDR3 DNA reads as TGTGCCAGCAGCCCCAAGGACAGGGTAAAACCCGGGGAGCTGTTTTTT. Its protein is CASSPKDRVKPGELFF.

This chain uses TRBV11-3 with TRBJ1-2; 7 nucleotides align to TRBD1. This CDR3 is built from 13 residues. Trimming removed 3 bases from V and 8 bases from J; junction bases left unmatched: 6. Germline V gene lookup returns CDR1 SGHNT and CDR2 YENEEA. For the CDR3, the DNA is TGTGCCAGCAGCTTTTTCCAGGGGGGAGGCTACACCTTC. It is translated as CASSFFQGGGYTF.

Notes on this clone: The sample holds other DNA sequences that translate to the same CDR3. V and J are TRBV9 and TRBJ2-5; TRBD2 agrees at 9 bases. After removal of 0 bases from V and 2 bases from J, the junction contained 5 bases not matched to a gene. Germline V CDR1 and CDR2: SGDLS, YYNGEE. CDR3 length: 16 residues. In DNA form, the CDR3 reads TGTGCCAGCAGCGTAGGTAGCGGGGGTAGGCAAGAGACCCAGTACTTC. Translating it yields CASSVGSGGRQETQYF.

V gene TRBV10-3 combines with J gene TRBJ1-1; D remains ambiguous. Germline-derived CDR1 and CDR2 are ENHRY and SYGVKD. The CDR3 has 12 residues. Trimming left V 4 bases short and J 5 bases short, with 8 bases between. The CDR3 loop is CAISGRGTEAFF. The CDR3 bases are TGTGCCATCAGTGGGCGGGGAACTGAAGCTTTCTTT.

V and J are TRBV3-1 (or the pseudogene TRBV3-2) and TRBJ2-3; the D gene is possibly TRBD2 (5 bases). V was trimmed by 0 bases and J by 3 bases, leaving 7 bases between them. CDR3 length: 14 residues. The germline gives CDR1 LGHDT, CDR2 YNNKEL (reference sequence). The CDR3: CASSQDWRTDTQYF. CDR3 DNA sequence: TGTGCCAGCAGCCAAGATTGGAGGACAGATACGCAGTATTTT.

This chain joins TRBV5-5 and TRBJ1-5, with D perhaps matching TRBD1 (5 bases). V was shortened by 4 bases and J by 9 bases, with 14 bases between the two germline ends. The CDR3 covers 13 residues. The germline CDR1 and CDR2 sequences are SGHKS and YYEKEE (reference sequence). The CDR3 bases are TGTGCCAGCAGCCCTCAGGGTCTCCGGCCCCAGCATTTT. It is translated as CASSPQGLRPQHF.

The CDR3 here is CASSPRQGAVGYTF. In DNA form, the CDR3 reads TGTGCCAGCAGCCCGAGACAGGGGGCGGTCGGCTACACCTTC. J is TRBJ1-2 and V is TRBV9; 10 positions agree with TRBD1. The junction had 8 bases not matched to a gene; V was cut back by 4 bases and J by 8 bases. Germline CDR1 and CDR2: SGDLS and YYNGEE. The CDR3 has 14 amino acids.

The rearrangement uses TRBV14 and TRBJ2-1; a possible D gene is TRBD2 (7 bases). Trimming shortened V by 1 base and J by 3 bases, and 10 bases separated the two germline ends. This CDR3 has 15 amino acids. The germline gives CDR1 SGHDN, CDR2 FVKESK. The CDR3 region is CASSQGGGLYNEQFF. DNA for the CDR3: TGTGCCAGCAGCCAAGGGGGGGGGCTCTACAATGAGCAGTTCTTC.

V and J are TRBV15 and TRBJ1-5; D may be TRBD1 (5 bases). CDR1 and CDR2 (germline): LNHNV, YYDKDF (reference sequence). The CDR3 length is 13 residues. The V and J ends lost 4 bases and 5 bases respectively, with 9 bases between them. The CDR3 here is CATSTDNDQPQHF. The CDR3 DNA follows: TGTGCCACCAGCACGGACAACGATCAGCCCCAGCATTTT.

The chain uses TRBV10-2 and TRBJ2-2, with TRBD1 identical over 8 bases. Trimming at V came to 9 bases and at J to 1 base, leaving 4 bases not matched to a gene. The CDR3 is 14 amino acids. CDR1 is WSHSY and CDR2 is SAAADI in the germline V gene. The CDR3, as DNA: TGCGCCAGTTCCGGGACAGGGAACACCGGGGAGCTGTTTTTT. Protein: CASSGTGNTGELFF.

This chain connects TRBV11-3 to TRBJ2-1, with a possible D match to TRBD1 (5 bases). CDR1 and CDR2 (germline): SGHNT, YENEEA. V lost 3 bases, J lost 0 bases, and 12 bases lay in between. The CDR3 contains 16 residues. The CDR3: CASSFPRASSYNEQFF. Written as DNA, the CDR3 is TGTGCCAGCAGCTTCCCCAGGGCTAGCTCCTACAATGAGCAGTTCTTC.

This clone has just a few counts. V is TRBV5-1 and J is TRBJ1-6; D is possibly TRBD1 (5 bases). This CDR3 is built from 14 residues. The ends were cut back, 5 bases at V and 12 bases at J, with 18 bases in the middle. Germline-derived CDR1 and CDR2 are SGHRS and YFSETQ. CDR3 coding DNA: TGCGCCAGCAGACCCCGGGACTCCAGTCGACCCCTCCACTTT. It specifies CASRPRDSSRPLHF.

This clone was seen a single time. The chain is built from TRBV5-1 and TRBJ2-2; unclear D gene. The germline V gene has CDR1 SGHRS and CDR2 YFSETQ. The CDR3 covers 14 residues. V lost 5 bases and J lost 1, with 9 bases in between. Here the CDR3 reads CASRPVGNTGELFF. The CDR3 nucleotides are TGCGCCAGCAGACCGGTCGGGAACACCGGGGAGCTGTTTTTT.

The chain combines TRBV6-5 with TRBJ2-3; 8 bases match TRBD2. This CDR3 has 13 residues. Germline V lookup: CDR1 MNHEY, CDR2 SVGAGI. V shed 6 bases, J shed 10 bases, and the junction held 9 bases outside the gene matches. Here the CDR3 reads CASSGTSTGAQYF. CDR3 DNA: TGTGCCAGCAGCGGGACTAGTACGGGGGCGCAGTATTTT.

The V call is TRBV18, the J call TRBJ1-4; D perhaps matches TRBD1 (5 bases). There are 15 residues in the CDR3. Germline V gene lookup returns CDR1 KGHSH and CDR2 LQKENI. V was shortened by 2 bases and J by 8 bases, with 15 bases between the two germline ends. The CDR3 DNA reads TGTGCCAGCTCACCAAGCGGGGCTGATAGGGAAAAACTGTTTTTT. This encodes CASSPSGADREKLFF.

The rearrangement links TRBV7-2 to TRBJ1-2; a possible D gene is TRBD1 (6 bases). The V gene's germline CDR1 is SGHTA and CDR2 FQGNSA. V lost 5 bases to trimming and J lost 5 bases, with 18 bases between them. The CDR3 has 15 residues. The CDR3 sequence: CASSARDTGVYGYTF. In DNA form, the CDR3 reads TGTGCCAGCAGCGCCCGGGACACCGGCGTTTATGGCTACACCTTC.

In this sample, this clone turned up a few times. The chain recombines TRBV6-6 with TRBJ2-7; TRBD1 is a possible D gene (5 bases). This CDR3 region has 14 residues. V was cut by 8 bases and J by 2 bases, with 16 bases left in between. The V gene's germline CDR1 is MNHNY and CDR2 SVGAGI (reference sequence). The CDR3 region is CASGKDSPPYEQYF. Here the CDR3 DNA reads TGTGCCAGCGGTAAAGACAGCCCACCCTACGAGCAGTACTTC.

The chain recombines TRBV6-1 with TRBJ1-2; TRBD1 aligns across 10 bases. Trimming cost V 2 bases and J 6 bases; bases outside gene matches: 6. CDR3 length: 15 amino acids. The germline CDR1 and CDR2 sequences are MNHNS and SASEGT. CDR3 amino acids: CASSERRTGGHGYTF. The CDR3, as DNA: TGTGCCAGCAGTGAACGAAGGACAGGGGGACATGGCTACACCTTC.

The genes are TRBV2 and TRBJ2-1; 11 nucleotides align to TRBD1. Germline V gene sequence: CDR1 SNHLY, CDR2 FYNNEI. The length of the CDR3 is 15 residues. J gave up 7 bases and V 3 bases, and 5 bases lay outside the gene matches. CDR3 loop: CASSDGQGAGNEQFF. The CDR3 nucleotides are TGTGCCAGCAGTGACGGACAGGGGGCTGGGAATGAGCAGTTCTTC.

This chain connects TRBV10-3 to TRBJ1-2, with a possible D match to TRBD1 (5 bases). The CDR3 sequence is 14 residues long. The V end lost 7 bases, the J end lost 4 bases, and 16 bases lay between the germline ends. Germline CDR1 is ENHRY and CDR2 is SYGVKD. The CDR3 sequence is CAINPGPRGYGYTF. CDR3 DNA sequence: TGTGCCATCAACCCGGGACCGCGGGGCTATGGCTACACCTTC.

The genes are TRBV6-1 and TRBJ1-2; D not certain. This CDR3 has 11 residues. The V gene's germline CDR1 is MNHNS and CDR2 SASEGT. The ends were cut back, 3 bases at V and 8 bases at J, with 7 bases in the middle. CDR3 sequence reads: CASSDPGGYTF. The DNA for the CDR3 is TGTGCCAGCAGTGATCCGGGGGGCTACACCTTC.

The chain combines TRBV5-1 with TRBJ2-2; D is possibly TRBD2 (5 bases). Germline-derived CDR1 and CDR2 are SGHRS and YFSETQ. The CDR3 spans 14 residues. V lost 1 base and J 3 bases, leaving 7 bases between the germline ends. Here the CDR3 DNA reads TGCGCCAGCAGCTTGCACGGGGACACCGGGGAGCTGTTTTTT. Translating it yields CASSLHGDTGELFF.